The next 9 T cell receptor beta chains were all read from a single sample in a study of HIV-infected patients and healthy controls. TCRdb recomputed calls from the 5' RACE reads with MiXCR, one row per CDR3 protein. The table has 60,000 to 75,000 distinct CDR3 sequences, 15% to 20% seen once. Input material: CD4+ T cells from blood. The receptors were sampled from a human donor in good health.

This clonotype has a handful of counts. V usage is TRBV19 and J usage is TRBJ2-4; the D is unclear. Between the trimmed V and J ends, which lost 3 bases and 7 bases, there was a span of 13 bases. Germline V gives CDR1 LNHDA, CDR2 SQIVND (reference sequence). CDR3 length equals 14 residues. DNA for the CDR3: TGTGCCAGTAGTATCAGTGTCAATATGAACATTCAGTACTTC. Its translation is CASSISVNMNIQYF.

The chain carries TRBV4-2 and TRBJ2-3; D is ambiguous. Germline CDR1 and CDR2: LGHNA and YNFKEQ. This CDR3 comprises 18 residues. V was shortened by 0 bases and J by 2 bases, with 18 bases between the two germline ends. Written as DNA, the CDR3 is TGTGCCAGCAGCCAAGATGCGACCGTGAGTTTGTTCACAGATACGCAGTATTTT. Translation: CASSQDATVSLFTDTQYF.

A few counts support this clonotype. The rearrangement uses TRBV29-1 and TRBJ1-3; 7 bases map to TRBD1. The ends lost 5 bases at V and 4 bases at J; junction bases unmatched: 8. This CDR3 is 14 amino acids long. Germline values: CDR1 SQVTM, CDR2 ANQGSEA. The CDR3 region is CSVSTGVGGNTIYF. In DNA, the CDR3 is TGCAGCGTTTCCACAGGGGTAGGAGGAAACACCATATATTTT.

A word on this clonotype: A read error is possible here, since a much larger clone lies one base away. The chain combines TRBV6-2 or TRBV6-3 with TRBJ2-5; no reliable D call. This CDR3 comprises 16 residues. Trimming cost V 6 bases and J 1 base, with 18 bases left between them. Germline CDR1 is MNHEY and CDR2 is SVGEGT. CDR3 DNA: TGTGCCAGCAGACCCTCGATGACCGTCTCCCAAGAGACCCAGTACTTC. Protein: CASRPSMTVSQETQYF.

In this sample, this clonotype turned up many times. CDR3 sequence (DNA): TGTGCCAGCAGTTACGGACTAGCGGGAGTTCCCACAGATACGCAGTATTTT. Translation: CASSYGLAGVPTDTQYF. This rearrangement joins TRBV6-2 or TRBV6-3 to TRBJ2-3; TRBD2 aligns across 13 bases. This CDR3 has 17 residues. With V trimmed by 2 bases and J by 2 bases, 4 bases remained unmatched. Germline-derived CDR1 and CDR2 are MNHEY and SVGEGT.

The gene calls are TRBV28 and TRBJ1-2, with D unclear. V was trimmed by 6 bases and J by 3 bases, leaving 11 bases between them. CDR1 is MDHEN, CDR2 SYDVKM, per germline. This CDR3 has 13 amino acids. The DNA of the CDR3 is TGTGCCAGCAGCTGGAAGTTTTACTATGGCTACACCTTC. The encoded protein is CASSWKFYYGYTF.

This clonotype was counted many times. The chain joins TRBV14 to TRBJ1-2; D is possibly TRBD1 (5 bases). V gave up 0 bases and J gave up 6 bases, with 14 bases separating them. Germline V gene sequence: CDR1 SGHDN, CDR2 FVKESK. The length of the CDR3 is 15 residues. This CDR3 is CASSQDPRQLHGYTF. The DNA of the CDR3 is TGTGCCAGCAGCCAAGACCCTCGACAGCTACATGGCTACACCTTC.

This clonotype was seen more than once but under ten times. The genes are TRBV2 and TRBJ2-7; D not resolved. The length of the CDR3 is 13 residues. Per the germline V gene, CDR1 is SNHLY and CDR2 is FYNNEI. V lost 3 bases and J 2 bases, leaving 8 bases between the germline ends. CDR3 coding DNA: TGTGCCAGCAGTGATGGCACTACCTACGAGCAGTACTTC. Its translation is CASSDGTTYEQYF.

This clonotype has a handful of counts. The chain combines TRBV30 with TRBJ2-1, with D perhaps matching TRBD1 (5 bases). The CDR3 is 12 residues long. CDR1 is GTSNPN and CDR2 is SVGIG in the germline V gene (reference sequence). Trimming took off 0 bases at V and 12 bases at J, with 12 bases between the two ends. CDR3 protein: CAWSVQLQAQFF. CDR3 nucleotide sequence: TGTGCCTGGAGTGTACAACTACAGGCGCAGTTCTTC.